The rows below give T cell receptor beta chains drawn from one sample of a study of T-cell reconstitution after alpha-beta-depleted transplantation in children. TCRdb re-called the PCR reads with MiXCR, one entry per CDR3 protein. The table shows 130,000 to 150,000 distinct CDR3 sequences, with 8.5% to 10% occurring only once. The material was PBMCs, mostly from graft donor cells, obtained 180 days after TCRalphabeta/CD19-depleted stem cell transplant. All receptors come from a female patient aged 2 to 10 who had a stem cell transplant for congenital amegakaryocytic thrombocytopenia, so the T cells may come from the graft donor. Each CDR3 is given with its conserved first and last residue. The D gene is left open where the match is weak. Expanded clones get a size class; other rows say once, few or many, or leave the size out.

D gene: TRBD1; J gene: TRBJ2-5; V gene: TRBV7-2; clone size: many; CDR3 protein: CASSVVTGGDETQYF; CDR3 DNA: TGTGCCAGCAGCGTAGTTACAGGGGGCGATGAGACCCAGTACTTC
D gene: -; J gene: TRBJ2-3; V gene: TRBV7-7; clone size: few; CDR3 protein: CASSPIGGPTDTQYF; CDR3 DNA: TGTGCCAGCAGCCCCATTGGGGGGCCCACAGATACGCAGTATTTT
D gene: -; J gene: TRBJ2-7; V gene: TRBV7-9; clone size: -; CDR3 protein: CASSLAKAGLTYEQYF; CDR3 DNA: TGTGCCAGCAGCTTAGCGAAGGCAGGGCTCACCTACGAGCAGTACTTC
D gene: TRBD2; J gene: TRBJ2-1; V gene: TRBV29-1; clone size: few; CDR3 protein: CSAIAGGTYNEQFF; CDR3 DNA: TGCAGCGCTATAGCGGGGGGCACCTACAATGAGCAGTTCTTC
D gene: -; J gene: TRBJ2-5; V gene: TRBV5-1; clone size: many; CDR3 protein: CASSLRSGGGETQYF; CDR3 DNA: TGCGCCAGCAGCTTGAGATCTGGGGGCGGTGAGACCCAGTACTTC
D gene: -; J gene: TRBJ1-1; V gene: TRBV12-3/TRBV12-4; clone size: -; CDR3 protein: CASSLGTNLGAFF; CDR3 DNA: TGTGCCAGCAGTTTGGGGACAAACCTGGGGGCTTTCTTT
D gene: -; J gene: TRBJ1-4; V gene: TRBV29-1; clone size: many; CDR3 protein: CSVAMGSEKLFF; CDR3 DNA: TGCAGCGTTGCAATGGGGAGTGAAAAACTGTTTTTT
D gene: TRBD2; J gene: TRBJ2-1; V gene: TRBV7-9; clone size: once; CDR3 protein: CAGSLLAGNEQFF; CDR3 DNA: TGTGCCGGCAGCTTACTAGCGGGGAATGAGCAGTTCTTC
D gene: TRBD2; J gene: TRBJ2-1; V gene: TRBV20-1; clone size: -; CDR3 protein: CSASIGGRDNEQFF; CDR3 DNA: TGCAGTGCTAGTATTGGCGGGAGGGACAATGAGCAGTTCTTC
D gene: -; J gene: TRBJ1-6; V gene: TRBV20-1; clone size: few; CDR3 protein: CSALSLHSNSPLHF; CDR3 DNA: TGCAGTGCTCTCTCCTTACACAGTAATTCACCCCTCCACTTT
D gene: TRBD1; J gene: TRBJ2-2; V gene: TRBV11-2; clone size: many; CDR3 protein: CASSRDRANTGELFF; CDR3 DNA: TGTGCCAGCAGCCGGGACAGAGCGAACACCGGGGAGCTGTTTTTT
D gene: -; J gene: TRBJ2-7; V gene: TRBV14; clone size: many; CDR3 protein: CASSQVGSYEQYF; CDR3 DNA: TGTGCCAGCAGCCAGGTCGGATCCTACGAGCAGTACTTC
D gene: TRBD1; J gene: TRBJ1-2; V gene: TRBV5-1; clone size: many; CDR3 protein: CASSLVDRFAGYTF; CDR3 DNA: TGCGCCAGCAGCTTGGTGGACAGGTTCGCGGGCTACACCTTC
D gene: -; J gene: TRBJ2-3; V gene: TRBV7-2; clone size: many; CDR3 protein: CASSVSLADTQYF; CDR3 DNA: TGTGCCAGCAGCGTCTCACTAGCCGATACGCAGTATTTT
D gene: TRBD1; J gene: TRBJ1-6; V gene: TRBV12-3/TRBV12-4; clone size: many; CDR3 protein: CASGDRGSPLHF; CDR3 DNA: TGTGCCAGCGGGGACAGGGGTTCACCCCTCCACTTT
D gene: -; J gene: TRBJ2-5; V gene: TRBV6-5; clone size: many; CDR3 protein: CASSYEQQETQYF; CDR3 DNA: TGTGCCAGCAGTTACGAACAGCAAGAGACCCAGTACTTC
D gene: TRBD1; J gene: TRBJ2-7; V gene: TRBV12-3/TRBV12-4; clone size: many; CDR3 protein: CASSFYGTDNYEQYF; CDR3 DNA: TGTGCCAGCAGTTTTTATGGGACAGATAACTACGAGCAGTACTTC
D gene: -; J gene: TRBJ2-2; V gene: TRBV4-3; clone size: few; CDR3 protein: CASSQGHGTGELFF; CDR3 DNA: TGCGCCAGCAGCCAGGGACACGGGACCGGGGAGCTGTTTTTT
D gene: -; J gene: TRBJ2-3; V gene: TRBV7-9; clone size: many; CDR3 protein: CASSLGVADGTDTQYF; CDR3 DNA: TGTGCCAGCAGCTTAGGGGTCGCGGACGGCACAGATACGCAGTATTTT
D gene: -; J gene: TRBJ2-6; V gene: TRBV5-6; clone size: many; CDR3 protein: CASSRYGANVLTF; CDR3 DNA: TGTGCCAGCAGCCGGTACGGGGCCAACGTCCTGACTTTC
D gene: TRBD1; J gene: TRBJ2-3; V gene: TRBV24-1; clone size: many; CDR3 protein: CATSDRYRGFTDTQYF; CDR3 DNA: TGTGCCACCAGTGATCGTTACAGGGGGTTCACAGATACGCAGTATTTT
D gene: -; J gene: TRBJ1-1; V gene: TRBV29-1; clone size: many; CDR3 protein: CSVQGSSLGTEAFF; CDR3 DNA: TGCAGCGTTCAAGGGTCGTCTCTAGGGACTGAAGCTTTCTTT
D gene: -; J gene: TRBJ1-4; V gene: TRBV6-1; clone size: many; CDR3 protein: CASGDRGVTNEKLFF; CDR3 DNA: TGTGCCAGCGGGGACCGTGGGGTAACTAATGAAAAACTGTTTTTT
D gene: TRBD1; J gene: TRBJ2-5; V gene: TRBV20-1; clone size: many; CDR3 protein: CSAIGQDQETQYF; CDR3 DNA: TGCAGTGCTATAGGACAGGATCAAGAGACCCAGTACTTC
D gene: -; J gene: TRBJ1-2; V gene: TRBV5-1; clone size: few; CDR3 protein: CASSYAEGSYGYTF; CDR3 DNA: TGCGCCAGCAGCTACGCTGAAGGGAGCTATGGCTACACCTTC
D gene: -; J gene: TRBJ2-2; V gene: TRBV12-5; clone size: -; CDR3 protein: CASGLYGSRGTGELFF; CDR3 DNA: TGTGCTAGTGGTTTGTACGGGAGTAGGGGCACCGGGGAGCTGTTTTTT
D gene: -; J gene: TRBJ2-7; V gene: TRBV13; clone size: -; CDR3 protein: CASSLDASPYEQYF; CDR3 DNA: TGTGCCAGCAGCTTAGACGCTAGCCCCTACGAGCAGTACTTC
D gene: -; J gene: TRBJ1-1; V gene: TRBV29-1; clone size: many; CDR3 protein: CSVGPGEGTTFF; CDR3 DNA: TGCAGCGTGGGACCCGGAGAGGGAACAACTTTCTTT
D gene: TRBD1; J gene: TRBJ1-4; V gene: TRBV5-1; clone size: many; CDR3 protein: CASSQGQRDGEKLFF; CDR3 DNA: TGCGCCAGCAGCCAGGGACAGCGGGATGGGGAAAAACTGTTTTTT
D gene: -; J gene: TRBJ2-1; V gene: TRBV11-1; clone size: many; CDR3 protein: CASSLVRNTDPLPYNEQFF; CDR3 DNA: TGTGCCAGCAGCTTAGTTCGGAACACCGACCCCCTCCCCTACAATGAGCAGTTCTTC
D gene: -; J gene: TRBJ1-3; V gene: TRBV5-1; clone size: many; CDR3 protein: CASTKASVNSGNTIYF; CDR3 DNA: TGCGCCAGCACCAAGGCGTCGGTGAACTCTGGAAACACCATATATTTT
D gene: TRBD1; J gene: TRBJ2-5; V gene: TRBV12-3/TRBV12-4; clone size: many; CDR3 protein: CASSLDRAETQYF; CDR3 DNA: TGTGCCAGCAGTCTAGACAGGGCTGAGACCCAGTACTTC
D gene: -; J gene: TRBJ1-5; V gene: TRBV7-9; clone size: many; CDR3 protein: CASSLGQLDGNQPQHF; CDR3 DNA: TGTGCCAGCAGCTTAGGACAACTTGATGGCAATCAGCCCCAGCATTTT
D gene: TRBD2; J gene: TRBJ2-7; V gene: TRBV20-1; clone size: -; CDR3 protein: CSAWTSGSYEQYF; CDR3 DNA: TGCAGTGCTTGGACTAGCGGGAGCTACGAGCAGTACTTC
D gene: -; J gene: TRBJ2-7; V gene: TRBV5-1; clone size: many; CDR3 protein: CASSLGLGDRRYEQYF; CDR3 DNA: TGCGCCAGCAGCTTGGGATTAGGCGACAGGCGGTACGAGCAGTACTTC
D gene: -; J gene: TRBJ2-1; V gene: TRBV27; clone size: many; CDR3 protein: CASSSPFGQFF; CDR3 DNA: TGTGCCAGCAGTTCGCCCTTTGGGCAGTTCTTC
D gene: -; J gene: TRBJ1-1; V gene: TRBV6-1; clone size: -; CDR3 protein: CASRGVRMNTEAFF; CDR3 DNA: TGTGCCAGCAGGGGTGTCAGAATGAACACTGAAGCTTTCTTT
D gene: -; J gene: TRBJ2-1; V gene: TRBV7-3; clone size: few; CDR3 protein: CASSWGPLLNNEQFF; CDR3 DNA: TGTGCCAGCAGCTGGGGCCCCCTACTCAACAATGAGCAGTTCTTC
D gene: -; J gene: TRBJ1-2; V gene: TRBV5-1; clone size: -; CDR3 protein: CASRSGDTGPPPYGYTF; CDR3 DNA: TGCGCCAGCAGATCAGGGGATACAGGCCCCCCCCCCTATGGCTACACCTTC
D gene: -; J gene: TRBJ2-3; V gene: TRBV7-2; clone size: many; CDR3 protein: CASSLTSSLEQYF; CDR3 DNA: TGTGCCAGCAGCTTGACCTCGAGTTTGGAGCAGTATTTT
D gene: -; J gene: TRBJ2-3; V gene: TRBV7-2; clone size: many; CDR3 protein: CASSLARAADTQYF; CDR3 DNA: TGTGCCAGCAGCTTAGCAAGGGCTGCAGATACGCAGTATTTT
D gene: -; J gene: TRBJ2-2; V gene: TRBV7-6; clone size: medium-sized; CDR3 protein: CASSLVGTTNTGELFF; CDR3 DNA: TGTGCCAGCAGCTTAGTAGGGACGACGAACACCGGGGAGCTGTTTTTT
D gene: -; J gene: TRBJ2-1; V gene: TRBV15; clone size: -; CDR3 protein: CATSRGGRASYNEQFF; CDR3 DNA: TGTGCCACCAGCAGAGGGGGAAGAGCCTCCTACAATGAGCAGTTCTTC
D gene: -; J gene: TRBJ2-1; V gene: TRBV5-1; clone size: many; CDR3 protein: CASSLVVSQAYNEQFF; CDR3 DNA: TGCGCCAGCAGCTTGGTAGTTAGCCAAGCCTACAATGAGCAGTTCTTC
D gene: -; J gene: TRBJ2-4; V gene: TRBV20-1; clone size: few; CDR3 protein: CSARIPKHGAKNIQYF; CDR3 DNA: TGCAGTGCTAGAATCCCGAAACATGGAGCCAAAAACATTCAGTACTTC
D gene: -; J gene: TRBJ2-2; V gene: TRBV7-9; clone size: -; CDR3 protein: CASSFSQLGTGELFF; CDR3 DNA: TGTGCCAGCAGCTTTAGTCAGCTTGGGACCGGGGAGCTGTTTTTT
D gene: -; J gene: TRBJ2-2; V gene: TRBV20-1; clone size: many; CDR3 protein: CSARDGGSYTGELFF; CDR3 DNA: TGCAGTGCTAGAGATGGGGGGTCCTACACCGGGGAGCTGTTTTTT
D gene: TRBD2; J gene: TRBJ2-1; V gene: TRBV28; clone size: few; CDR3 protein: CASSRQTSGSRNEQFF; CDR3 DNA: TGTGCCAGCAGTCGCCAGACTAGCGGGAGTCGGAATGAGCAGTTCTTC